The source of this T cell receptor (beta chain) is a study of T cell responses to AZD1222 COVID-19 vaccine. Broader study findings: Spike regions recognized by vaccine-associated CD4 TCRs spanned the protein, led by 160-218 and 743-854.

Germline trimming cut 5 bases from V and 1 base from J; bases unmatched to any gene: 7. The CDR3 length is 16 residues. In germline, CDR1 is SGHNT, CDR2 YENEEA. In regard to this clone: Antigen: not known.

Data came from immunoSEQ multiplex PCR; TCRdb stores just in-frame clones and leaves some out. The sample holds about 73,000 clones; approximately 89% are singletons and the top ten take 9.3%. This clonotype was sampled from an adult who received the AZD1222 COVID-19 vaccine. The chain couples TRBV11-3 to TRBJ1-1; TRBD1 matches at 10 bases. This sample comprised peripheral blood, obtained 28 days after the second AZD1222 dose. In nucleotides, the CDR3 is TGTGCCAGCAGCCAAGACAGGGGGCCCCCGAACACTGAAGCTTTCTTT. Encoded protein: CASSQDRGPPNTEAFF.